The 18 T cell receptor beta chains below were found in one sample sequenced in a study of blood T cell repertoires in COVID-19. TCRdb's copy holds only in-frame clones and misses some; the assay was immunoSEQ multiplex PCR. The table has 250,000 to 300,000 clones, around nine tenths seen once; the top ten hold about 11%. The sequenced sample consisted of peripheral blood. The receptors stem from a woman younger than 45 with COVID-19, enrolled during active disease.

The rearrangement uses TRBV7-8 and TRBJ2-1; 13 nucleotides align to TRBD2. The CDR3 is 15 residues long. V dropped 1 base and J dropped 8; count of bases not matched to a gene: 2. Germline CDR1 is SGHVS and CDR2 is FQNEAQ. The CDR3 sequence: CASSLGLAGGDEQFF. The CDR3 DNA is TGTGCCAGCAGCTTAGGACTAGCGGGAGGAGATGAGCAGTTCTTC.

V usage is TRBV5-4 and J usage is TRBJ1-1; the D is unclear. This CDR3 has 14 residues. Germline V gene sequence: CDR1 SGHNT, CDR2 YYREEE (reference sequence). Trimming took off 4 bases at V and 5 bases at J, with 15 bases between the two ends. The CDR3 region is CASSPARRVTEAFF. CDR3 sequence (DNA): TGTGCCAGCAGCCCCGCCAGGAGGGTGACTGAAGCTTTCTTT.

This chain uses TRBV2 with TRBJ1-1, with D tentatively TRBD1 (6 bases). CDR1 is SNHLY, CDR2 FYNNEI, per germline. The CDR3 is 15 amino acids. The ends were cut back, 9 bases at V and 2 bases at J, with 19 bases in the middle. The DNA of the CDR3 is TGTGCCAGGGGGACCGGGGGGGGCGGAAACACTGAAGCTTTCTTT. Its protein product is CARGTGGGGNTEAFF.

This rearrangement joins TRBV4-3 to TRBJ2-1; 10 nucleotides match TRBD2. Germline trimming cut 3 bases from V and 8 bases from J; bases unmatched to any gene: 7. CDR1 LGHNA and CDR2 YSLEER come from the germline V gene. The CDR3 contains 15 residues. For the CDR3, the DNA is TGCGCCAGCAGCCAGTCTAGCGGGAGTAACTATGAGCAGTTCTTC. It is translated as CASSQSSGSNYEQFF.

DNA for the CDR3: TGTGCCAGCAGTGAAGGGGACAGCAAGCTCGAGCAGTACTTC. As protein: CASSEGDSKLEQYF. The chain links TRBV6-1 to TRBJ2-7, with 7 bases identical to TRBD1. The V gene's germline CDR1 is MNHNS and CDR2 SASEGT. J lost 6 bases, V lost 1 base, and 6 bases had no gene match. CDR3 size: 14 residues.

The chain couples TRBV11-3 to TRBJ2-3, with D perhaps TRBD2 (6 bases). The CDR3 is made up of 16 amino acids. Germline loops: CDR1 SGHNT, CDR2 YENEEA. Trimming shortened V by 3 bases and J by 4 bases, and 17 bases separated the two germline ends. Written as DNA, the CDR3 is TGTGCCAGCAGCTTGGGGCGGACCGGGAGTTCAGATACGCAGTATTTT. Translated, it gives CASSLGRTGSSDTQYF.

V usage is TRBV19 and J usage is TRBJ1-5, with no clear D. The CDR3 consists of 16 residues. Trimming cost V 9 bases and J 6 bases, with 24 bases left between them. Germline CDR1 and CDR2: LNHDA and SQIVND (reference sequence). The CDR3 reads CASRAADGGLGQPQHF. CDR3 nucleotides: TGTGCCAGCAGAGCGGCGGACGGAGGCCTGGGTCAGCCCCAGCATTTT.

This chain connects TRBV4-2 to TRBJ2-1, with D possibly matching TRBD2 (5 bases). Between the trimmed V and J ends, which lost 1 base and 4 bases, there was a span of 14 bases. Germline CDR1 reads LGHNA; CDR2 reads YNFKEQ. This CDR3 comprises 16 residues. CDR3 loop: CASSQVWETGYNEQFF. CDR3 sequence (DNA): TGTGCCAGCAGCCAAGTTTGGGAGACCGGATACAATGAGCAGTTCTTC.

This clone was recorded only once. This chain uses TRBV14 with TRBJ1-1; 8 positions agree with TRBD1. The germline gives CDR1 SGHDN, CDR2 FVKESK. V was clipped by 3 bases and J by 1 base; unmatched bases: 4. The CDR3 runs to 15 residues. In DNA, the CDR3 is TGTGCCAGCAGCCAGACGGACAGGGCGAACACTGAAGCTTTCTTT. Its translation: CASSQTDRANTEAFF.

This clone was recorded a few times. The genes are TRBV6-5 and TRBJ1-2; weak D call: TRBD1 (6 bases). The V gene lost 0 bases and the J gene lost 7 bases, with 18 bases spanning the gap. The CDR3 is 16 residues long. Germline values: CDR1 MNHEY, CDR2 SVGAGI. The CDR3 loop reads CASSYSEQGRGSGYTF. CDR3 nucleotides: TGTGCCAGCAGTTACTCAGAACAGGGTAGAGGTAGTGGCTACACCTTC.

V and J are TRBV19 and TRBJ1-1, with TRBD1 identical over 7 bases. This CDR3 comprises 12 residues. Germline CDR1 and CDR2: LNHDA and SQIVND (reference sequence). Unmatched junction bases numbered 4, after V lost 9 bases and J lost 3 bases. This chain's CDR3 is CASQTGYTEAFF. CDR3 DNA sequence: TGTGCCAGCCAGACAGGGTACACTGAAGCTTTCTTT.

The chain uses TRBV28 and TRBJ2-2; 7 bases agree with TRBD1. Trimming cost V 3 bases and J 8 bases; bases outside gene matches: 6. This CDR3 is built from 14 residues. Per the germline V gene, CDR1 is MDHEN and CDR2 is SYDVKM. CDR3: CASSFRQGTGELFF. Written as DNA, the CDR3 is TGTGCCAGCAGTTTCCGACAGGGAACAGGGGAGCTGTTTTTT.

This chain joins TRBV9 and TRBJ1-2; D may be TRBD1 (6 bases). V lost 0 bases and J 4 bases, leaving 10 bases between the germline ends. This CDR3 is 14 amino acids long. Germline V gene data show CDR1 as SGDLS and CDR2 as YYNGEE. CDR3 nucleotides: TGTGCCAGCAGCGTAGGGACAGCATTCTATGGCTACACCTTC. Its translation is CASSVGTAFYGYTF. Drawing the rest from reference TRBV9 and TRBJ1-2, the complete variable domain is DSGVTQTPKHLITATGQRVTLRCSPRSGDLSVYWYQQSLDQGLQFLIQYYNGEERAKGNILERFSAQQFPDLHSELNLSSLELGDSALYFCASSVGTAFYGYTFGSGTRLTVV.

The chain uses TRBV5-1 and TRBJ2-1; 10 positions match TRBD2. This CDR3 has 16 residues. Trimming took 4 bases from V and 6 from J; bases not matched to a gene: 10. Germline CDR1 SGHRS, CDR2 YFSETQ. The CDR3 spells CASSVGAGGPFNEQFF. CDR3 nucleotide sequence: TGCGCCAGCAGCGTTGGAGCGGGAGGGCCTTTCAATGAGCAGTTCTTC.

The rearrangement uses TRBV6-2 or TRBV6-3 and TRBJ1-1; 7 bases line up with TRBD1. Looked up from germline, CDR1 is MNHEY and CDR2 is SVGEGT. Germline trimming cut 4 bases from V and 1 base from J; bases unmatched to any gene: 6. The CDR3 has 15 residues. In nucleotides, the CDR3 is TGTGCCAGCAGTTGGGGACAGTATACGAACACTGAAGCTTTCTTT. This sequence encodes CASSWGQYTNTEAFF.

The CDR3 here is CASSVLGTEMAYEQYF. In DNA, the CDR3 is TGCGCCAGCAGCGTGCTGGGGACAGAAATGGCCTACGAGCAGTACTTC. This chain connects TRBV5-1 to TRBJ2-7, with 7 nucleotides matching TRBD1. With 4 bases clipped from V and 2 bases from J, the junction kept 12 bases outside the gene matches. Germline lookup yields CDR1 SGHRS and CDR2 YFSETQ. The CDR3 spans 16 residues.

The CDR3 reads CASSFAASSYNEQFF. For the CDR3, the DNA is TGTGCCAGCAGCTTTGCGGCCTCCTCCTACAATGAGCAGTTCTTC. The chain combines TRBV7-3 with TRBJ2-1; D is unresolved. Germline CDR1 SGHTA, CDR2 FQGTGA. The V end lost 3 bases, the J end lost 0 bases, and 9 bases lay between the germline ends. This CDR3 has 15 amino acids.

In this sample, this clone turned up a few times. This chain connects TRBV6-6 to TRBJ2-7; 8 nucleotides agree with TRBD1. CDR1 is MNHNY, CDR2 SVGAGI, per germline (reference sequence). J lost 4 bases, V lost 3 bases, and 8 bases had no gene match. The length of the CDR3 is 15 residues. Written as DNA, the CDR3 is TGTGCCAGCAGTTATAACCCGGGACAGGCTTACGAGCAGTACTTC. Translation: CASSYNPGQAYEQYF.